This TCR beta chain was recorded in a study of T cell responses to AZD1222 COVID-19 vaccine. Broader study findings: Only five or six AZD1222 recipients were seropositive at baseline. The sample set comprised mostly white British donors with more females, and clonal diversity was possibly underestimated. A rise in Spike-specific TCR breadth and depth followed two AZD1222 doses.

As to this clone: Antigen unknown.

The germline V and J ends were trimmed by 4 bases and 5 bases, with 5 bases remaining between them. The germline V gene encodes CDR1 LNHDA and CDR2 SQIVND (reference sequence). The CDR3 is 11 residues long. The method was immunoSEQ multiplex PCR; TCRdb's version includes in-frame clones alone and lacks a portion of them. Among some 90,000 clones listed, 70% to 90% were seen once. This clonotype was obtained from an adult in good health. This specimen was peripheral blood, taken on day 0 of AZD1222 vaccination. V is TRBV19 and J is TRBJ2-5, with D perhaps matching TRBD1 (5 bases). The CDR3 here is CASSTGETQYF. CDR3 in DNA: TGTGCCAGTAGTACAGGGGAGACCCAGTACTTC.